This T cell receptor (beta chain) was identified during a study of beta chain features in type 1 diabetes. Across the whole study: Examination spanned fewer than 140,000,000 sorted cells from all samples.

Reverse transcription of all isolated RNA meant that expressed TCRB transcripts were sequenced. TCRdb's copy holds only in-frame clones and misses some; the assay was immunoSEQ multiplex PCR. The data show roughly 130,000 clones, with roughly 15% seen just once and 2% to 2.5% held by the top ten. V lost 6 bases and J 4 bases, leaving 7 bases between the germline ends. The CDR3 loop spans 11 amino acids. Germline V gene sequence: CDR1 MDHEN, CDR2 SYDVKM. Of note for this clone: What it recognizes is unknown.

Regarding the study as a whole: Among all four CD4+ subsets, Type 1 diabetes patients had TCRB CDR3s that were moderately but significantly shorter.

It was via CD45RO/CCR7/CD25/CD127/CD95/CD27 that CD4+ naive, central memory, regulatory and stem cell-like memory cells were sorted. What was sequenced was central memory CD4+ T cells from blood. This TCR was sampled from a man aged 25 to 40 with type 1 diabetes. V and J are TRBV28 and TRBJ2-7, with D possibly matching TRBD2 (5 bases). The CDR3 coding sequence is TGTGCCAGCAGGCGGGCATACGAGCAGTACTTC. Translated: CASRRAYEQYF.